This TCR beta chain appears in the sequencing data of a study of T cells in Graves' hyperthyroidism and ophthalmopathy. The CDR3 extends over 16 amino acids. The junction had 13 bases not matched to a gene; V was cut back by 5 bases and J by 3 bases. The germline V gene has CDR1 SGHAT and CDR2 FQNNGV. Not enrolled were patients with uncontrolled infection, other autoimmune disease, pregnancy or lactation. Whole-study findings and limits: Separation of ophthalmopathy from stable hyperthyroidism was achieved by a 13 V-J model. Most thyroid clonotypes expanded above 0.001 appeared in blood too.

This clonotype was counted ten times or more. No antigen is known for it. The TCR beta CDR3 regions underwent amplification using RNA transcripts as the source. An initial round of RT-PCR targeting the TCR CDR3 relied on the HTBI primer set. TCRdb reanalysed the multiplex PCR reads using MiXCR and keeps one entry per CDR3 protein. Among a few hundred thousand distinct CDR3 sequences listed, approximately 14% were seen once. The source material was blood. This chain links TRBV11-2 with TRBJ2-7; TRBD1 matches at 7 bases. The TCR sequence derives from a woman in her 30s with Graves' hyperthyroidism. DNA of the CDR3: TGTGCCAGCAGCCAGCGTGGGCTGACAGGGCTCTACGAGCAGTACTTC. It is translated as CASSQRGLTGLYEQYF.